This TCR beta chain was captured in a study of blood T cell repertoires in COVID-19. Study overall: The samples span acute and convalescent COVID-19 from the United States, Italy and Spain. Sources were T cells, B-cell-depleted T cells, or PBMCs; the material itself was cDNA or gDNA.

In the authors' methods: Estimates of nucleated cell counts were drawn from the amplification of reference gene primers. Sequencing was performed with immunoSEQ multiplex PCR; in TCRdb, only in-frame clones are kept and a portion is missing. The V and J calls and clone size were taken over from that table, and D and trimming were inferred from the DNA. The data show about 13,000 clones, 65% to 80% seen once. Germline V lookup: CDR1 LGHDT, CDR2 YNNKEL (reference sequence). This CDR3 is 14 amino acids long. The V gene lost 0 bases and the J gene lost 4 bases, with 6 bases spanning the gap. The origin of this receptor is a woman older than 75 with acute or convalescent COVID-19. The chain has TRBV3-1 (or the pseudogene TRBV3-2) and TRBJ1-4; D ambiguous. Material for sequencing was peripheral blood. CDR3 in DNA: TGTGCCAGCAGCCAAGAACGGAGTAATGAAAAACTGTTTTTT. Translating it yields CASSQERSNEKLFF.